These 30 T cell receptor beta chains were sequenced from one sample in a study of blood T cell repertoires in COVID-19. Data came from immunoSEQ multiplex PCR; TCRdb stores just in-frame clones and leaves some out. Of about 480,000 clones in the sample, 88% were seen once. Sequenced input: PBMCs or T cells enriched from blood (not recorded which). The receptors were sampled from a woman aged 40-49 years who had recovered from COVID-19.

The chain recombines TRBV6-5 with TRBJ1-2; D might be TRBD1 (6 bases). The germline V and J ends were trimmed by 0 bases and 7 bases, with 18 bases remaining between them. Looked up from germline, CDR1 is MNHEY and CDR2 is SVGAGI. The CDR3 covers 16 residues. The chain's CDR3 is CASSYSRSRGGPGYTF. DNA of the CDR3: TGTGCCAGCAGTTACTCGAGGTCCAGGGGCGGGCCTGGCTACACCTTC.

The rearrangement joins TRBV27 to TRBJ2-1, with TRBD1 identical over 9 bases. The CDR3 covers 15 residues. CDR1 and CDR2 from the germline V gene are MNHEY and SMNVEV (reference sequence). V lost 10 bases to trimming and J lost 1 base; unmatched junction nucleotides: 8. CDR3: CATSPGQGSYNEQFF. The CDR3 DNA sequence: TGTGCCACATCACCGGGACAGGGATCCTACAATGAGCAGTTCTTC.

This chain joins TRBV11-3 and TRBJ1-1; unclear D gene. Germline CDR1 is SGHNT and CDR2 is YENEEA. The V end lost 5 bases, the J end lost 0 bases, and 16 bases lay between the germline ends. CDR3 length: 16 amino acids. CDR3 in DNA: TGTGCCAGCAGCACAGCGGGGAGGTCTCTGAACACTGAAGCTTTCTTT. Protein product: CASSTAGRSLNTEAFF.

This chain joins TRBV3-1 (or the pseudogene TRBV3-2) and TRBJ2-5; perhaps TRBD2 as D (5 bases). V was shortened by 0 bases and J by 0 bases, with 17 bases between the two germline ends. This CDR3 is built from 18 residues. Per germline, CDR1 LGHDT and CDR2 YNNKEL (reference sequence). The CDR3 spells CASSQDSAAGYYQETQYF. CDR3 DNA sequence: TGTGCCAGCAGCCAAGATTCCGCCGCGGGTTACTACCAAGAGACCCAGTACTTC.

The CDR3 sequence is CASSHLASSSYNEQFF. The CDR3 bases are TGCGCCAGCAGTCATCTAGCGTCTAGCTCCTACAATGAGCAGTTCTTC. The chain recombines TRBV10-2 with TRBJ2-1; maybe TRBD2 (6 bases). CDR1 is WSHSY and CDR2 is SAAADI in the germline V gene. The V end was cut by 5 bases, the J end by 0 bases, with 14 bases between. The CDR3 contains 16 residues.

The chain links TRBV7-9 to TRBJ1-6; TRBD1 matches at 7 bases. The germline V gene has CDR1 SEHNR and CDR2 FQNEAQ (reference sequence). Unmatched junction bases numbered 6, after V lost 6 bases and J lost 7 bases. The CDR3 contains 14 residues. The CDR3 sequence is CASSRGQKNSPLHF. As DNA, the CDR3 is TGTGCCAGCAGTAGGGGACAGAAAAATTCACCCCTCCACTTT.

CDR3 region: CASSTQGRGNTEAFF. The CDR3 bases are TGCGCCAGCAGCACGCAGGGCAGGGGGAACACTGAAGCTTTCTTT. The chain links TRBV5-1 to TRBJ1-1; D is perhaps TRBD1 (6 bases). Trimming left V 4 bases short and J 1 base short, with 14 bases between. The CDR3 length is 15 residues. Germline lookup yields CDR1 SGHRS and CDR2 YFSETQ. The full variable domain, completed using reference TRBV5-1 and TRBJ1-1, is KAGVTQTPRYLIKTRGQQVTLSCSPISGHRSVSWYQQTPGQGLQFLFEYFSETQRNKGNFPGRFSGRQFSNSRSEMNVSTLELGDSALYLCASSTQGRGNTEAFFGQGTRLTVV.

The chain couples TRBV11-3 to TRBJ2-1, with 8 bases lining up with TRBD2. V trimming: 5 bases; J trimming: 9 bases; junction bases outside the gene matches: 15. Germline CDR1 and CDR2: SGHNT and YENEEA. The CDR3 runs to 16 residues. CDR3 coding DNA: TGTGCCAGCAGCCCCGGAGGGACTAGGAGGAGTGTTGAGCAGTTCTTC. The encoded protein is CASSPGGTRRSVEQFF.

The CDR3 bases are TGTGCCAGCAGCCAACTAGCGGACACAGATACGCAGTATTTT. Translation gives CASSQLADTDTQYF. V and J are TRBV3-1 (or the pseudogene TRBV3-2) and TRBJ2-3; 7 nucleotides match TRBD2. CDR3 length equals 14 residues. With 2 bases clipped from V and 2 bases from J, the junction kept 1 base outside the gene matches. Germline assignment: CDR1 LGHDT and CDR2 YNNKEL (reference sequence).

V and J are TRBV4-3 and TRBJ2-5; D may be TRBD2 (7 bases). V lost 2 bases and J 5 bases, leaving 15 bases between the germline ends. Per germline, CDR1 LGHNA and CDR2 YSLEER. The CDR3 runs 15 residues. CDR3 sequence (DNA): TGCGCCAGCAGCCAAACCCGCGGGGGCCTTGAGACCCAGTACTTC. Translated, it gives CASSQTRGGLETQYF.

The rearrangement uses TRBV11-3 and TRBJ1-2, with D unresolved. Germline CDR1 and CDR2: SGHNT and YENEEA. V lost 4 bases, J lost 6 bases, and 12 bases lay in between. This CDR3 contains 13 residues. Here the CDR3 reads CASSSDTRHGYTF. The CDR3, as DNA: TGTGCCAGCAGCTCAGATACGAGGCATGGCTACACCTTC.

CDR3 sequence reads: CAWSRGGTGELFF. The CDR3 coding sequence is TGTGCCTGGAGTAGGGGGGGCACCGGGGAGCTGTTTTTT. V and J are TRBV30 and TRBJ2-2, with D tentatively TRBD2 (7 bases). Trimming left V 2 bases short and J 4 bases short, with 8 bases between. Germline V gene data show CDR1 as GTSNPN and CDR2 as SVGIG (reference sequence). The CDR3 sequence is 13 residues long.

J is TRBJ2-7 and V is TRBV27, with a weak D call TRBD2 (5 bases). V was shortened by 5 bases and J by 5 bases, with 22 bases between the two germline ends. CDR1 MNHEY and CDR2 SMNVEV come from the germline V gene (reference sequence). The length of the CDR3 is 16 residues. CDR3 region: CASSPRPTGFIHEQYF. As DNA, the CDR3 is TGTGCCAGCAGTCCCCGGCCGACGGGGTTTATCCACGAGCAGTACTTC.

This sequence joins TRBV7-2 and TRBJ1-3; unclear D gene. The germline CDR1 and CDR2 sequences are SGHTA and FQGNSA. CDR3 size: 15 residues. Trimming cost V 5 bases and J 3 bases, with 14 bases left between them. The CDR3 bases are TGTGCCAGCAGCCTAAGTTCAGCGGTTGGAAACACCATATATTTT. It encodes CASSLSSAVGNTIYF.

This rearrangement joins TRBV27 to TRBJ2-7; D possibly corresponds to TRBD2 (6 bases). CDR1 and CDR2 (germline): MNHEY, SMNVEV (reference sequence). The length of the CDR3 is 14 residues. Between the trimmed V and J ends, which lost 5 bases and 4 bases, there was a span of 15 bases. The CDR3 loop reads CASSRGTYPYEQYF. In DNA, the CDR3 is TGTGCCAGCAGTCGAGGGACTTACCCTTACGAGCAGTACTTC.

The CDR3 sequence: CASSEVGAWGEQYF. In DNA, the CDR3 is TGTGCCAGCAGTGAGGTAGGGGCTTGGGGCGAGCAGTACTTC. The J gene is TRBJ2-7, the V gene TRBV2; D possibly corresponds to TRBD1 (5 bases). The CDR3 spans 14 residues. In germline, CDR1 is SNHLY, CDR2 FYNNEI. Trimming cost V 3 bases and J 6 bases, with 15 bases left between them.

The rearrangement links TRBV2 to TRBJ1-5; no firm D call. Germline CDR1 is SNHLY and CDR2 is FYNNEI. This CDR3 is 14 amino acids long. V dropped 5 bases and J dropped 1 base, with 9 bases sitting between them. Here the CDR3 DNA reads TGTGCCAGCAGTCTCCGACACAGCAATCAGCCCCAGCATTTT. This sequence encodes CASSLRHSNQPQHF.

For this clone: Other DNA variants within this sample encode the same CDR3. The rearrangement uses TRBV12-3 or TRBV12-4 and TRBJ2-1; D gene uncertain. V lost 2 bases, J lost 6 bases, and 5 bases lay in between. CDR3 length: 12 residues. CDR3 loop: CASSLRVNEQFF. The CDR3 nucleotides read TGTGCCAGCAGTTTAAGAGTCAATGAGCAGTTCTTC.

V and J are TRBV29-1 and TRBJ1-2, with D uncertain. Deletions cut 3 bases from V and 6 bases from J, with 11 bases between. Germline CDR1 is SQVTM and CDR2 is ANQGSEA. This CDR3 spans 12 amino acids. The CDR3 bases are TGCAGCGTTGAGGCTCAAGGAGATGGCTACACCTTC. It codes for CSVEAQGDGYTF.

The chain couples TRBV5-1 to TRBJ1-2; D call uncertain. Germline CDR1 and CDR2: SGHRS and YFSETQ. This CDR3 is built from 15 residues. Trimming took off 4 bases at V and 2 bases at J, with 15 bases between the two ends. In DNA, the CDR3 is TGCGCCAGCAGCCCTGAACCCACAGCCAACTATGGCTACACCTTC. Its protein is CASSPEPTANYGYTF.

The genes are TRBV7-6 and TRBJ2-1; D unresolved. Germline lookup yields CDR1 SGHVS and CDR2 FNYEAQ. This CDR3 contains 12 residues. Trimming took 2 bases from V and 7 from J, leaving 6 bases between them. CDR3 protein: CASSLFPNEQFF. CDR3 nucleotide sequence: TGTGCCAGCAGCTTATTTCCGAATGAGCAGTTCTTC.

V gene TRBV7-2 combines with J gene TRBJ1-3; D not resolved. Germline V gene lookup returns CDR1 SGHTA and CDR2 FQGNSA. Trimming shortened V by 6 bases and J by 0 bases, and 15 bases separated the two germline ends. The CDR3 spans 16 residues. The CDR3 reads CASSPVEASSGNTIYF. DNA for the CDR3: TGTGCCAGCAGTCCAGTGGAGGCCTCCTCTGGAAACACCATATATTTT.

The chain carries TRBV29-1 and TRBJ2-5; TRBD1 aligns across 7 bases. This CDR3 contains 12 residues. Germline V gives CDR1 SQVTM, CDR2 ANQGSEA. V shed 7 bases, J shed 4 bases, and the junction held 6 bases outside the gene matches. The CDR3 nucleotides are TGCAGCGCCGCGACAGGGACAGAGACCCAGTACTTC. Its protein product is CSAATGTETQYF.

The chain uses TRBV19 and TRBJ1-1; unclear D gene. From germline, CDR1 is LNHDA and CDR2 SQIVND (reference sequence). Trimming shortened V by 4 bases and J by 10 bases, and 16 bases separated the two germline ends. The CDR3 totals 13 residues. In nucleotides, the CDR3 is TGTGCCAGTAGTAGAAGAGGGAACGGTGCAGCTTTCTTT. Translating it yields CASSRRGNGAAFF.

The gene calls are TRBV5-1 and TRBJ1-1; unclear D gene. V was pared by 7 bases and J by 0 bases, with 13 bases between. Germline lookup yields CDR1 SGHRS and CDR2 YFSETQ. The CDR3 runs 14 residues. CDR3 protein: CASCDGGLNTEAFF. The CDR3 DNA reads TGCGCCAGCTGTGACGGCGGGTTGAACACTGAAGCTTTCTTT.

The chain couples TRBV5-1 to TRBJ1-1, with 10 bases identical to TRBD1. The CDR3 is made up of 13 amino acids. V lost 4 bases and J lost 6; bases outside the gene matches: 3. CDR1 and CDR2 from the germline V gene are SGHRS and YFSETQ. CDR3 sequence reads: CASSTGTGAEAFF. CDR3 coding DNA: TGCGCCAGCAGCACCGGGACAGGGGCTGAAGCTTTCTTT. Based on the CDR3 plus reference TRBV5-1 and TRBJ1-1, the full variable domain is KAGVTQTPRYLIKTRGQQVTLSCSPISGHRSVSWYQQTPGQGLQFLFEYFSETQRNKGNFPGRFSGRQFSNSRSEMNVSTLELGDSALYLCASSTGTGAEAFFGQGTRLTVV.

The rearrangement links TRBV30 to TRBJ2-3, with TRBD1 matching 7 bases. The V segment lost 2 bases and the J segment 0 bases; nucleotides outside the gene matches: 23. The V gene's germline CDR1 is GTSNPN and CDR2 SVGIG (reference sequence). The CDR3 is made up of 21 amino acids. The CDR3 DNA reads as TGTGCCTGGAGTCTTGCCTGGGCCGACAGGGCCGCGGACTCTAGCACAGATACGCAGTATTTT. The encoded protein is CAWSLAWADRAADSSTDTQYF.

The chain has TRBV11-3 and TRBJ1-2, with TRBD1 matching over 7 bases. CDR1 and CDR2 (germline): SGHNT, YENEEA. The CDR3 runs to 15 residues. The J segment lost 3 bases and the V segment lost 5 bases, leaving 9 bases of the junction unmatched. CDR3: CASSLRQGDDYGYTF. CDR3 nucleotide sequence: TGTGCCAGCAGCCTCAGACAGGGTGATGACTATGGCTACACCTTC.

This chain uses TRBV7-6 with TRBJ2-7, with a possible D match to TRBD1 (6 bases). Germline CDR1 reads SGHVS; CDR2 reads FNYEAQ. V lost 1 base to trimming and J lost 5 bases, with 12 bases between them. CDR3 length equals 14 residues. CDR3: CASSLERAGDEQYF. Written as DNA, the CDR3 is TGTGCCAGCAGCTTAGAGAGGGCAGGGGACGAGCAGTACTTC.

The chain employs TRBV11-3 and TRBJ2-2, with 10 positions matching TRBD2. V dropped 4 bases and J dropped 5; count of bases not matched to a gene: 7. There are 16 residues in the CDR3. Germline assignment: CDR1 SGHNT and CDR2 YENEEA. In nucleotides, the CDR3 is TGTGCCAGCAGCTCCAAAGCGGGGGGGAGGACCGGGGAGCTGTTTTTT. This encodes CASSSKAGGRTGELFF.